A selection of T cell receptor beta chains follows, all from one sample in a study of regulatory T cells in long-lasting Graves disease. TCRdb used MiXCR to reprocess the multiplex PCR reads, holding one entry per CDR3 protein. The sample gives some 370,000 distinct CDR3 sequences, 20% to 25% of which show up once; less than 25% is in the top ten. The material sequenced was peripheral blood mononuclear cells (PBMCs), taken when the disease was refractory, from a patient treated with antithyroid drugs. All receptors derive from a female donor with Graves disease. CDR3s include the opening cysteine and the closing phenylalanine or tryptophan. Each record gives: V gene, J gene, D gene, clone size, CDR3 protein, CDR3 DNA. The D gene is left open where the match is weak. Clone size is stated in some rows and not others, as once, few, many or a class when expanded.

>TRBV3-1|TRBJ1-1|NA|NA
CASSQREGGGEAFF
TGTGCCAGCAGCCAAAGGGAGGGGGGAGGAGAAGCTTTCTTT
>TRBV6-2/TRBV6-3|TRBJ1-5|NA|many
CASSSVDQPQHF
TGTGCCAGCAGTTCGGTAGACCAGCCCCAGCATTTT
>TRBV6-1|TRBJ1-6|NA|few
CASRGVGIGSPLHF
TGTGCCAGCAGAGGGGTAGGGATTGGATCACCCCTCCACTTT
>TRBV12-3/TRBV12-4|TRBJ1-2|TRBD1|NA
CASSFPQGAGGYTF
TGTGCCAGCAGTTTTCCCCAGGGGGCGGGAGGCTACACCTTC
>TRBV5-1|TRBJ2-2|NA|NA
CASSLDGYTGELFF
TGCGCCAGCAGCTTGGATGGCTACACCGGGGAGCTGTTTTTT
>TRBV27|TRBJ1-2|NA|many
CASRTGTWSGYTF
TGTGCCAGCAGAACAGGGACATGGTCCGGCTACACCTTC
>TRBV29-1|TRBJ2-7|TRBD2|NA
CSVEPSGSEQYF
TGCAGCGTTGAACCTAGCGGGAGCGAGCAGTACTTC
>TRBV11-1|TRBJ2-7|TRBD2|NA
CASSRGTSGRAVLSSSSYEQYF
TGTGCCAGCAGCAGAGGGACTAGCGGGAGGGCCGTTTTGTCGTCGAGCTCCTACGAGCAGTACTTC
>TRBV3-1|TRBJ2-7|NA|many
CASSQIFGDEQYF
TGTGCCAGCAGCCAAATTTTTGGGGACGAGCAGTACTTC
>TRBV11-2|TRBJ1-1|NA|few
CASSSPGPRLVRAFF
TGTGCCAGCAGCTCACCGGGACCCCGGCTGGTCCGAGCTTTCTTT
>TRBV5-4|TRBJ2-2|NA|few
CASSLAQAEFNTGELFF
TGTGCCAGCAGCTTGGCCCAAGCGGAGTTCAACACCGGGGAGCTGTTTTTT
>TRBV11-1|TRBJ1-1|NA|many
CASSPATGLEAFF
TGTGCCAGCAGCCCCGCAACGGGACTTGAAGCTTTCTTT
>TRBV7-2|TRBJ1-3|TRBD1|NA
CASSLRPPQGTASGNTIYF
TGTGCCAGCAGCTTAAGGCCTCCACAGGGGACGGCGTCTGGAAACACCATATATTTT
>TRBV5-1|TRBJ1-1|NA|NA
CASSLEAENTEAFF
TGCGCCAGCAGCTTGGAGGCGGAGAACACTGAAGCTTTCTTT
>TRBV18|TRBJ1-1|NA|NA
CASSPRPPGSTEAFF
TGTGCCAGCTCACCTAGACCCCCAGGGTCCACTGAAGCTTTCTTT
>TRBV19|TRBJ1-3|NA|NA
CASSIDPTPGNTIYF
TGTGCCAGTAGTATAGATCCGACACCGGGAAACACCATATATTTT
>TRBV18|TRBJ2-7|TRBD1|many
CASSHPGTGYEQYF
TGTGCCAGCTCACACCCCGGGACAGGCTACGAGCAGTACTTC
>TRBV11-2|TRBJ2-7|TRBD2|many
CASSLGGTSGYEQYF
TGTGCCAGCAGCTTAGGCGGGACTAGCGGGTACGAGCAGTACTTC
>TRBV6-5|TRBJ2-2|NA|many
CASSYGGIGELFF
TGTGCCAGCAGTTACGGCGGGATCGGGGAGCTGTTTTTT
>TRBV18|TRBJ2-4|NA|NA
CASSPRGSKNIQYF
TGTGCCAGCTCACCAAGGGGGAGTAAAAACATTCAGTACTTC
>TRBV28|TRBJ1-1|NA|many
CASSLTGISTEAFF
TGTGCCAGCAGCTTAACAGGGATTAGTACTGAAGCTTTCTTT
>TRBV7-2|TRBJ2-7|NA|NA
CASSQGDYEQCF
TGTGCCAGCAGCCAGGGAGACTACGAGCAGTGCTTC
>TRBV6-2/TRBV6-3|TRBJ1-2|NA|few
CASSYSKLGSGANYGYTF
TGTGCCAGCAGTTACTCGAAGTTAGGGTCAGGGGCGAACTATGGCTACACCTTC
>TRBV30|TRBJ2-7|NA|many
CAWSVRGGHEQYF
TGTGCCTGGAGTGTACGTGGGGGCCACGAGCAGTACTTC
>TRBV7-9|TRBJ2-7|NA|NA
CASSTDSNSYEQYF
TGTGCCAGCAGCACAGACAGCAACTCCTACGAGCAGTACTTC
>TRBV3-1|TRBJ2-7|NA|many
CASSQGVKSYEQYF
TGTGCCAGCAGCCAAGGCGTCAAATCCTACGAGCAGTACTTC
>TRBV28|TRBJ1-2|NA|many
CASSPGRGYTF
TGTGCCAGCAGCCCCGGGCGGGGCTACACCTTC
>TRBV20-1|TRBJ1-2|NA|few
CSAPVGAAYGYTF
TGCAGTGCTCCGGTCGGGGCGGCCTATGGCTACACCTTC
>TRBV30|TRBJ1-1|NA|once
CAWGGPNTEAFF
TGTGCCTGGGGTGGGCCAAACACTGAAGCTTTCTTT
>TRBV7-2|TRBJ2-7|TRBD2|few
CASSPSHTSGKSEQYF
TGCGCCAGCAGCCCAAGTCATACTAGCGGGAAGTCCGAGCAGTACTTC
>TRBV7-9|TRBJ2-1|NA|NA
CASSLALGGNNEQFF
TGTGCCAGCAGCTTAGCGCTTGGGGGTAACAATGAGCAGTTCTTC
>TRBV7-9|TRBJ2-5|NA|few
CASRPVLTPRGTQYF
TGTGCCAGCAGGCCCGTCTTGACGCCGAGGGGGACCCAGTACTTC
>TRBV10-3|TRBJ2-7|NA|few
CAIRLDRDTTTYEQYF
TGTGCCATCAGACTTGACCGGGACACAACTACCTACGAGCAGTACTTC
>TRBV4-1|TRBJ1-2|NA|NA
CASSQADREYTF
TGCGCCAGCAGCCAAGCTGACCGGGAATACACCTTC
>TRBV5-5|TRBJ2-7|NA|NA
CASSLETGATYEQYF
TGTGCCAGCAGCTTGGAGACGGGAGCAACCTACGAGCAGTACTTC
>TRBV12-3/TRBV12-4|TRBJ2-1|TRBD2|few
CASSTPGVAGGNEQFF
TGTGCCAGCAGTACCCCCGGGGTAGCGGGAGGTAATGAGCAGTTCTTC
>TRBV6-1|TRBJ1-4|NA|NA
CASRGVGDEKLFF
TGTGCCAGCAGGGGGGTGGGAGATGAAAAACTGTTTTTT
>TRBV7-8|TRBJ2-7|NA|few
CASRVSPSSYEQYF
TGTGCCAGCCGCGTAAGCCCAAGCTCCTACGAGCAGTACTTC
>TRBV19|TRBJ1-1|TRBD1|NA
CASRPSGTGGSNTDAFF
TGTGCCAGTAGGCCCTCCGGGACAGGGGGTTCGAACACTGATGCTTTCTTT
>TRBV28|TRBJ2-2|TRBD2|few
CASSLWGGSGELFF
TGTGCCAGCAGTTTATGGGGAGGGTCCGGGGAGCTGTTTTTT
>TRBV19|TRBJ1-4|TRBD1|few
CASSWTGGSEKLFF
TGTGCCAGTAGTTGGACAGGGGGAAGTGAAAAACTGTTTTTT
>TRBV12-3/TRBV12-4|TRBJ1-1|TRBD1|NA
CAGQGRGEAFF
TGTGCCGGACAGGGCCGGGGTGAAGCTTTCTTT
>TRBV27|TRBJ1-6|NA|few
CASSKETAPSSPLHF
TGTGCCAGCAGCAAGGAGACAGCGCCAAGTTCACCCCTCCACTTT
>TRBV29-1|TRBJ1-2|NA|few
CSVVAAAHTFANYGYTF
TGCAGCGTTGTAGCAGCAGCCCATACCTTTGCCAACTATGGCTACACCTTC
>TRBV12-3/TRBV12-4|TRBJ1-3|NA|NA
CASSGDDTIYF
TGTGCCAGCAGTGGGGATGACACCATATATTTT
>TRBV6-2/TRBV6-3|TRBJ2-4|NA|NA
CASSLPEAGIKNIQYF
TGTGCCAGCAGTCTACCCGAGGCGGGGATCAAAAACATTCAGTACTTC
>TRBV7-2|TRBJ1-1|NA|NA
CASSDRGGGPFEAFF
TGTGCCAGCAGCGATAGAGGAGGGGGACCCTTTGAAGCTTTCTTT
>TRBV11-2|TRBJ2-5|NA|many
CASSLEVQRETQYF
TGTGCCAGCAGCTTAGAGGTCCAGAGAGAGACCCAGTACTTC
>TRBV6-2/TRBV6-3|TRBJ1-6|TRBD1|NA
CASSPQGAKLSSPLHF
TGTGCCAGCAGCCCTCAGGGGGCGAAGTTATCTTCACCCCTCCACTTT
>TRBV18|TRBJ2-2|NA|NA
CASSPSVGELFF
TGTGCCAGCTCACCTTCGGTGGGGGAGCTGTTTTTT
>TRBV7-9|TRBJ2-7|NA|once
CASSRDSGSYEQYF
TGTGCCAGCAGCCGAGACTCGGGGTCCTACGAGCAGTACTTC
>TRBV7-8|TRBJ1-4|NA|NA
CASSLFRTNSATNEKLFF
TGTGCCAGCAGCTTATTCCGGACCAACAGTGCAACTAATGAAAAACTGTTTTTT
>TRBV18|TRBJ1-2|NA|few
CASSPPSGSSYGYTF
TGTGCCAGCTCACCACCGTCAGGGTCGAGCTATGGCTACACCTTC
>TRBV28|TRBJ1-6|TRBD1|many
CASSQGQYNSPLHF
TGTGCCAGCAGCCAGGGACAGTATAATTCACCCCTCCACTTT
>TRBV5-1|TRBJ2-5|NA|NA
CASSLQGSSPETQYF
TGCGCCAGCAGCTTGCAGGGTTCGAGCCCAGAGACCCAGTACTTC
>TRBV7-9|TRBJ1-2|TRBD1|few
CASSLTGVGYTF
TGTGCCAGCAGCCTCACAGGGGTGGGCTACACCTTC